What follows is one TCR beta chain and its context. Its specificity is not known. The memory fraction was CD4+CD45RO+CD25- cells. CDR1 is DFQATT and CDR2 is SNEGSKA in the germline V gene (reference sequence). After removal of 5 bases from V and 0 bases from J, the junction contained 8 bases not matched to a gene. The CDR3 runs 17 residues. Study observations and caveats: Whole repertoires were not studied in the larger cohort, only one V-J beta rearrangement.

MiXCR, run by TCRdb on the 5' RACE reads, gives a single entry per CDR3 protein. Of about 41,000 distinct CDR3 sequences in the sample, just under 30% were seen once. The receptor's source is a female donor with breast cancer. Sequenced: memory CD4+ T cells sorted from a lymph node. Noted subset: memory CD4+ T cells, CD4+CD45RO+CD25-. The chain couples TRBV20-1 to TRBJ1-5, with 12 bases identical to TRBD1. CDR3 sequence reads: CSAYSGQGADSNQPQHF. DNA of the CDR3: TGCAGTGCTTATTCGGGACAGGGGGCGGATAGCAATCAGCCCCAGCATTTT.